Described below is a single T cell receptor beta chain sequence and its context. Assay: immunoSEQ multiplex PCR; the TCRdb copy retains only in-frame clones and omits some. The sample lists a few hundred thousand clones, roughly 88% occurring once. This sample was taken from a study of blood T cell repertoires in COVID-19. Trimming took 4 bases from V and 6 from J; bases not matched to a gene: 4. This CDR3 is 13 amino acids long. CDR1 SGHDT and CDR2 YYEEEE come from the germline V gene. Sequenced: peripheral blood. The sequence was obtained from a man in his fifties or sixties with active or convalescent COVID-19. The V gene is TRBV5-6, the J gene TRBJ1-2, with 9 nucleotides matching TRBD1. The chain's CDR3 is CASSRDRGNGYTF. CDR3 coding DNA: TGTGCCAGCAGCCGCGACAGGGGGAATGGCTACACCTTC. The entire variable domain, with the rest obtained from reference TRBV5-6 and TRBJ1-2, is as follows: DAGVTQSPTHLIKTRGQQVTLRCSPKSGHDTVSWYQQALGQGPQFIFQYYEEEERQRGNFPDRFSGHQFPNYSSELNVNALLLGDSALYLCASSRDRGNGYTFGSGTRLTVV.